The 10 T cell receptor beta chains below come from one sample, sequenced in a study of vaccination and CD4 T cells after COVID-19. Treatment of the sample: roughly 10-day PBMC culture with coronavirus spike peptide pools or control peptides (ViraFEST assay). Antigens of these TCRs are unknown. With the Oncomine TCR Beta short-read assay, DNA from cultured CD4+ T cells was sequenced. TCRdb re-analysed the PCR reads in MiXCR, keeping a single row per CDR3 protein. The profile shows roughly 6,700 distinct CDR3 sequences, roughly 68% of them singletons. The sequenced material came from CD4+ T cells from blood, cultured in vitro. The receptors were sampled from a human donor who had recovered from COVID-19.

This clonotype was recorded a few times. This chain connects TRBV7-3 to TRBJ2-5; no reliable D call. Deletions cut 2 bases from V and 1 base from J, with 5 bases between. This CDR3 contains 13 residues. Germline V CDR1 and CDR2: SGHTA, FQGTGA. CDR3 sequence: CASSLLGQETQYF. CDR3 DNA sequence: TGTGCCAGCAGCTTACTGGGCCAAGAGACCCAGTACTTC.

The CDR3 nucleotides read TGTGCCAGCAGTATACCGGACAGGGAGGAGACCCAGTACTTC. It translates to CASSIPDREETQYF. V is TRBV6-4 and J is TRBJ2-5, with TRBD1 matching over 8 bases. The CDR3 totals 14 residues. Germline assignment: CDR1 MRHNA and CDR2 SNTAGT. Trimming removed 5 bases from V and 5 bases from J; junction bases left unmatched: 7.

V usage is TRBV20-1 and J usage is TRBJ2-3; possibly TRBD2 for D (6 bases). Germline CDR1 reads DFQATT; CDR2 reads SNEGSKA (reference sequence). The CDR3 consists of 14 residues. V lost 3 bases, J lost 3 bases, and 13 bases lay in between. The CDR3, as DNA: TGCAGTGCTAGTCGGCAGGGACTTACAGATACGCAGTATTTT. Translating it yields CSASRQGLTDTQYF.

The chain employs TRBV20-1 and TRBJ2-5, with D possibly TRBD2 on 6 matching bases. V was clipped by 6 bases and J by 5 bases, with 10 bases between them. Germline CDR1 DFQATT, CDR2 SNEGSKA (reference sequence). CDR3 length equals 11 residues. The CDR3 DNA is TGCAGTGCCACCAGCGGGGAGACCCAGTACTTC. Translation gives CSATSGETQYF.

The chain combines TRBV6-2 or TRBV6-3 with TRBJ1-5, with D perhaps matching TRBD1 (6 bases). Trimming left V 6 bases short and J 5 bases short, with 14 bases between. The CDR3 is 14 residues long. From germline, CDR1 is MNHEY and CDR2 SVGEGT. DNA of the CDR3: TGTGCCAGCAGAGGGGGACGGGAATATCAGCCCCAGCATTTT. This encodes CASRGGREYQPQHF.

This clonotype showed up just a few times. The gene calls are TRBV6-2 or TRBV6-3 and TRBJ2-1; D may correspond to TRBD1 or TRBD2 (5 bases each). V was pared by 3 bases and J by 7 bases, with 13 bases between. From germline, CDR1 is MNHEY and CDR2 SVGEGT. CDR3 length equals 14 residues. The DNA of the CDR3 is TGTGCCAGCAGTTATGGGGGATTGGTAAATGAGCAGTTCTTC. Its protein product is CASSYGGLVNEQFF.

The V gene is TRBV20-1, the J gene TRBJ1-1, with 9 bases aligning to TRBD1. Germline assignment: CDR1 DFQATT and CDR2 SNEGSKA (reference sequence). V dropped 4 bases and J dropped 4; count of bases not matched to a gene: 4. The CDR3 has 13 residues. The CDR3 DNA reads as TGCAGTGCTAAGAGACAGGGGGGCACTGAAGCTTTCTTT. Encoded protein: CSAKRQGGTEAFF.

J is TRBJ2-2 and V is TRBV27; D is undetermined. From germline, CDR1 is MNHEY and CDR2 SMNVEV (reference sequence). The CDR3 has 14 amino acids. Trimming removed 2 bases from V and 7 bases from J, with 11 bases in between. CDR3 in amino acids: CASSLRSTLGELFF. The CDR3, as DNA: TGTGCCAGCAGTTTACGGTCCACCCTCGGGGAGCTGTTTTTT.

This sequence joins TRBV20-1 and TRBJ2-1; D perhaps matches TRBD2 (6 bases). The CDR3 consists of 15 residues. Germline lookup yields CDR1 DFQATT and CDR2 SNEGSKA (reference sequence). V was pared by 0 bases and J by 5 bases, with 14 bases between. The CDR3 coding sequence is TGCAGTGCTAGAGATCTGGCTAGCGTACACAATGAGCAGTTCTTC. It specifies CSARDLASVHNEQFF.

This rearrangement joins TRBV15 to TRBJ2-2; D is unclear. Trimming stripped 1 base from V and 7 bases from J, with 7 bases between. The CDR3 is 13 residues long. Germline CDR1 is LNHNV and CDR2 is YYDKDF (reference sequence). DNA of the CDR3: TGTGCCACCAGCAGAGCCCCCAGCGGGGAGCTGTTTTTT. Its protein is CATSRAPSGELFF.